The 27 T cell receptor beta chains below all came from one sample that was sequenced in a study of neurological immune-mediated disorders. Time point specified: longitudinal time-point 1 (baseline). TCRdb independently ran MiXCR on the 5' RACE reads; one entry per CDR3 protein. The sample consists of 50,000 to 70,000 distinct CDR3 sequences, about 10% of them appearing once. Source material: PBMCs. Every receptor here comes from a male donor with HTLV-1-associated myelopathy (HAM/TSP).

The CDR3 DNA is TGTGCCAGCAGTCCCTCAGGGGGTTGGGGTCCTTACGAGCAGTACTTC. Its protein is CASSPSGGWGPYEQYF. J is TRBJ2-7 and V is TRBV12-3 or TRBV12-4; 7 bases line up with TRBD1. CDR3 length equals 16 residues. After removal of 5 bases from V and 4 bases from J, the junction contained 14 bases not matched to a gene.

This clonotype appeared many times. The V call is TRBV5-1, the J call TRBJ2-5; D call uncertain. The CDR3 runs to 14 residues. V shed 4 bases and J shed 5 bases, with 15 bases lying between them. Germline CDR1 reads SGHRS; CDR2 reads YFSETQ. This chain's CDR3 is CASSRWGNGETQYF. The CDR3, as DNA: TGCGCCAGCAGCCGGTGGGGTAATGGGGAGACCCAGTACTTC.

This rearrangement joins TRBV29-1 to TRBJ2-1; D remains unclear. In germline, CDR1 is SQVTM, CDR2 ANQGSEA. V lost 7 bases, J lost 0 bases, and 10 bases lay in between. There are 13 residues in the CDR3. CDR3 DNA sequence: TGCAGCGCGACTGAATTCTCCTACAATGAGCAGTTCTTC. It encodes CSATEFSYNEQFF.

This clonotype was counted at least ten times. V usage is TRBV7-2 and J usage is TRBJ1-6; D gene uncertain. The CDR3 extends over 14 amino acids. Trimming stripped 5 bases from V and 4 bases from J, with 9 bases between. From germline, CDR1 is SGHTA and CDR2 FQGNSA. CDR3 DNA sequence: TGTGCCAGCAGCCAAAAGAGATATAATTCACCCCTCCACTTT. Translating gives CASSQKRYNSPLHF.

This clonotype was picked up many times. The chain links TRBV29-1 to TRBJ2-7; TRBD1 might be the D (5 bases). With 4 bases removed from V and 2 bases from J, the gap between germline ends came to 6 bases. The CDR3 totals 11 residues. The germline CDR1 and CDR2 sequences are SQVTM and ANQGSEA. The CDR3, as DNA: TGCAGCGTTGTGACAGCCTACGAGCAGTACTTC. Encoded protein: CSVVTAYEQYF.

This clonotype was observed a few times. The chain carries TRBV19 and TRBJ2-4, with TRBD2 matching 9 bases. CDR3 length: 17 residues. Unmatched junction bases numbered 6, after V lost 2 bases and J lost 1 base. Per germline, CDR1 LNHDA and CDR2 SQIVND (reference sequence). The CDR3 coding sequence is TGTGCCAGTAGTATATCACCAAGCGGGGGGGCCAAAAACATTCAGTACTTC. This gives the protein CASSISPSGGAKNIQYF. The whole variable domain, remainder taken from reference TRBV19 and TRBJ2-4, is DGGITQSPKYLFRKEGQNVTLSCEQNLNHDAMYWYRQDPGQGLRLIYYSQIVNDFQKGDIAEGYSVSREKKESFPLTVTSAQKNPTAFYLCASSISPSGGAKNIQYFGAGTRLSVL.

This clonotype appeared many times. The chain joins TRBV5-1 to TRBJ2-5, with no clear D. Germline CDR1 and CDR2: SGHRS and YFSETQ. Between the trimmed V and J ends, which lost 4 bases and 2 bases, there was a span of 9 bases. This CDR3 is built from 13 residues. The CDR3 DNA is TGCGCCAGCAGCCCACACTCTCAAGAGACCCAGTACTTC. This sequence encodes CASSPHSQETQYF.

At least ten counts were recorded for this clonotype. The DNA of the CDR3 is TGTGCCAGCAGCTCCCCCCTCGGGGCTGCAGGAGATACGCAGTATTTT. This codes for CASSSPLGAAGDTQYF. The chain has TRBV7-2 and TRBJ2-3, with D perhaps assigned TRBD1 or TRBD2 (5 bases each). Per germline, CDR1 SGHTA and CDR2 FQGNSA. The germline V and J ends were trimmed by 4 bases and 5 bases, with 19 bases remaining between them. There are 16 residues in the CDR3.

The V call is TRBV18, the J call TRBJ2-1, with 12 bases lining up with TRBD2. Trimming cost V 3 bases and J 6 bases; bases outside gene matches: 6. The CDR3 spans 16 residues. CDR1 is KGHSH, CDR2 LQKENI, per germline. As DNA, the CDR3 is TGTGCCAGCTCACCCCTAGCGGGGGGGCTCGGCAATGAGCAGTTCTTC. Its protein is CASSPLAGGLGNEQFF.

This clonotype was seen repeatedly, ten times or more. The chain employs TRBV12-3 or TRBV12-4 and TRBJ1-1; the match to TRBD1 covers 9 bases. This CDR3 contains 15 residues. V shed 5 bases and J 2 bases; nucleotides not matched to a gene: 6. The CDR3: CASSPRTGDNTEAFF. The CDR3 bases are TGTGCCAGCAGTCCTCGGACAGGGGACAACACTGAAGCTTTCTTT.

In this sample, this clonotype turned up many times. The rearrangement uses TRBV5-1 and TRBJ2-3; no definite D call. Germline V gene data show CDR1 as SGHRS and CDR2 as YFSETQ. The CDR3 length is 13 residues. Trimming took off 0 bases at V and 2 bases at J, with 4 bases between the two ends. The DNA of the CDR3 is TGCGCCAGCAGCTTGGTACCCACAGATACGCAGTATTTT. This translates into CASSLVPTDTQYF.

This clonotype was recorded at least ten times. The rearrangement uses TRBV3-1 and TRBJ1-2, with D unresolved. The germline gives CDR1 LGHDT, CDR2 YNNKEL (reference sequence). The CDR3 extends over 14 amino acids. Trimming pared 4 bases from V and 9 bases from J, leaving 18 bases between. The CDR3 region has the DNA TGTGCCAGCAGCCCAAGACGAGCGCCCGGAAGCTACACCTTC. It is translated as CASSPRRAPGSYTF.

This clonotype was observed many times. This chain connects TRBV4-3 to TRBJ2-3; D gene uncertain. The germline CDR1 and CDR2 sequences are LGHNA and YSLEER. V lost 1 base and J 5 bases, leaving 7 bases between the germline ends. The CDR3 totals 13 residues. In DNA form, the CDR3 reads TGCGCCAGCAGCCAAGGCGTGAGAGATACGCAGTATTTT. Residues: CASSQGVRDTQYF.

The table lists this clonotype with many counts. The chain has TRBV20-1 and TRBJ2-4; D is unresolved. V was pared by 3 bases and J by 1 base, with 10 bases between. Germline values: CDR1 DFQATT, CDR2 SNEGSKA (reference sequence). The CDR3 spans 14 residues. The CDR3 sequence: CSASRPGAKNIQYF. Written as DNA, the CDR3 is TGCAGTGCTAGCCGTCCGGGTGCCAAAAACATTCAGTACTTC.

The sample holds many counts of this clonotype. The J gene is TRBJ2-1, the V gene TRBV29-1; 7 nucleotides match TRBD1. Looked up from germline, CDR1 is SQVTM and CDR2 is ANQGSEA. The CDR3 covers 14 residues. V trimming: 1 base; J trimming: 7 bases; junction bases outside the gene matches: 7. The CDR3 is CSVEGSDRENEQFF. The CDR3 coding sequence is TGCAGCGTTGAAGGAAGTGACAGGGAGAATGAGCAGTTCTTC.

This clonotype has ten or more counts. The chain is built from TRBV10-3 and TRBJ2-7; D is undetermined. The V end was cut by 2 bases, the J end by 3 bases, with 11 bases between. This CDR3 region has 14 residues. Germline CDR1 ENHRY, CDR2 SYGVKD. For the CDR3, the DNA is TGTGCCATCAGTGAGAGGCGGATTAACTACGAGCAGTACTTC. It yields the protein CAISERRINYEQYF.

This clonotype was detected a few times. CDR3 loop: CASSELGTYSETQYF. The CDR3, as DNA: TGCGCCAGCAGTGAGTTAGGGACCTATTCAGAGACCCAGTACTTC. The chain couples TRBV10-2 to TRBJ2-5; tentatively, D is TRBD1 or TRBD2 (5 bases each). The CDR3 has 15 amino acids. Germline CDR1 is WSHSY and CDR2 is SAAADI. Trimming removed 1 base from V and 4 bases from J, with 13 bases in between.

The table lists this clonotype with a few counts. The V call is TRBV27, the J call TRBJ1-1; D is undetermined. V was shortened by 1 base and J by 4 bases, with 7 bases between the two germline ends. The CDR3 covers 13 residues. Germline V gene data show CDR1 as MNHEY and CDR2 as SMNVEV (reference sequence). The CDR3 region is CASSLFLTTEAFF. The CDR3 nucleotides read TGTGCCAGCAGTTTATTTCTAACCACTGAAGCTTTCTTT.

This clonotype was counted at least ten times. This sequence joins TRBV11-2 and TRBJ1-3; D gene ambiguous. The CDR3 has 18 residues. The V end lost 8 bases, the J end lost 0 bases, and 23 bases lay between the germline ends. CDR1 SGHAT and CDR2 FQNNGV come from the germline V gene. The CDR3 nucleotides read TGTGCCAGCTCATCCGTAACACAGTTTTTCTTCTCTGGAAACACCATATATTTT. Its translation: CASSSVTQFFFSGNTIYF.

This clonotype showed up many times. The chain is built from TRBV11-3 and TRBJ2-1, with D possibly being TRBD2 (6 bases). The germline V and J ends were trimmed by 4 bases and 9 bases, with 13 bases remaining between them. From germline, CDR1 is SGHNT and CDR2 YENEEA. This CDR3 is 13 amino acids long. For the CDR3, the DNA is TGTGCCAGCAGCTCGCCAGGGACTCGTGAGCAGTTCTTC. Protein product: CASSSPGTREQFF.

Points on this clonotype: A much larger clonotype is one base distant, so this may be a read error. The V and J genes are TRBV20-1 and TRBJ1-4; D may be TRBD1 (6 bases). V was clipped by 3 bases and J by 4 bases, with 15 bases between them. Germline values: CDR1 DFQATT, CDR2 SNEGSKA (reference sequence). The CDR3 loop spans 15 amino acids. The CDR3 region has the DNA TGCAGTGCTAGGTTCGGGGGCTGGGGTAATGAAAAACTGTTTTTT. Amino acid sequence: CSARFGGWGNEKLFF.

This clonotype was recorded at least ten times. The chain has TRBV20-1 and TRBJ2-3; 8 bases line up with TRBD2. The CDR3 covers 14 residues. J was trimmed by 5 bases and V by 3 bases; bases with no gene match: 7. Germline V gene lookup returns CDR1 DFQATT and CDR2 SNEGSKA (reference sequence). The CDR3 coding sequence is TGCAGTGCTAGCGGGGGGGCAATGTTAGATACGCAGTATTTT. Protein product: CSASGGAMLDTQYF.

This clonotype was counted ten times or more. CDR3: CASSHRDLTDTQYF. CDR3 coding DNA: TGTGCCAGCAGCCACAGGGATCTCACAGATACGCAGTATTTT. The chain employs TRBV7-3 and TRBJ2-3; D might be TRBD1 (6 bases). Germline-derived CDR1 and CDR2 are SGHTA and FQGTGA. There are 14 residues in the CDR3. V lost 5 bases and J lost 2, with 11 bases in between.

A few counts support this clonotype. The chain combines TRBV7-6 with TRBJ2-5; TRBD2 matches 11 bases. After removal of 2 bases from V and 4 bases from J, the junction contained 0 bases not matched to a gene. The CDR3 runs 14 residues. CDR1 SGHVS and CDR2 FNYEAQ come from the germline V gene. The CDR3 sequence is CASSLLAGGETQYF. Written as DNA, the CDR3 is TGTGCCAGCAGCTTACTAGCGGGGGGAGAGACCCAGTACTTC.

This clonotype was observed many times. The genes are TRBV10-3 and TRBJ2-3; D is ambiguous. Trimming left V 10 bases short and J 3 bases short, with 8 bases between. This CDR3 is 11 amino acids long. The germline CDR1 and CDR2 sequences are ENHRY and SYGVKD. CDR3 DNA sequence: TGTGCCAGCAGAGTGACAGATACGCAGTATTTT. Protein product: CASRVTDTQYF.

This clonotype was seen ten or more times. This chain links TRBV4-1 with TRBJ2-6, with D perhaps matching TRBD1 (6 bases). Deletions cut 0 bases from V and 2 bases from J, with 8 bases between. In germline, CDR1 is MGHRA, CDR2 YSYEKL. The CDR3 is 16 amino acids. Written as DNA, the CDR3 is TGCGCCAGCAGCCAAGACAGGGGACCTGGGGCCAACGTCCTGACTTTC. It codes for CASSQDRGPGANVLTF.

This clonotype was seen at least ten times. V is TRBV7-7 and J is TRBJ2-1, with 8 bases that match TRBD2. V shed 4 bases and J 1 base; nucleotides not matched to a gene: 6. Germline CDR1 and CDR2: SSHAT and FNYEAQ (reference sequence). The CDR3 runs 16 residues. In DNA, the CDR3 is TGTGCCAGCAGCTACCAAGCGGGGGCTTCCTACAATGAGCAGTTCTTC. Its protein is CASSYQAGASYNEQFF.